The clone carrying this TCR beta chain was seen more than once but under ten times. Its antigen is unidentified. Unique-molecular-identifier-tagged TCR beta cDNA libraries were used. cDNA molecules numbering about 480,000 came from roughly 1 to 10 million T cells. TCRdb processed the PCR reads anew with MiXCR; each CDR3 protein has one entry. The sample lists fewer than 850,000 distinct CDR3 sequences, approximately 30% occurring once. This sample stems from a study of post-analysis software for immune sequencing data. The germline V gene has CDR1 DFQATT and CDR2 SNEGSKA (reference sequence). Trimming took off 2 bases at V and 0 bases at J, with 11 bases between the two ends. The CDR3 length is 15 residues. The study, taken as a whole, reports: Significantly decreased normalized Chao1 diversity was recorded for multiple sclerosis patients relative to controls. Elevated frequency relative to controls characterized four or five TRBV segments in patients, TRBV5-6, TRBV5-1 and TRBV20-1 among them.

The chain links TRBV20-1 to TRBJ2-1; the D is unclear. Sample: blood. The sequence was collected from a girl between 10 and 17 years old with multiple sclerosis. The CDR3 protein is CSARWRTSSYNEQFF. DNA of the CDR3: TGCAGTGCTAGATGGCGGACGAGCTCCTACAATGAGCAGTTCTTC.